This T cell receptor (beta chain) comes out of a study of technical replicates of blood from a handful of donors. Germline-derived CDR1 and CDR2 are SGHVS and FQNEAQ. V trimming: 5 bases; J trimming: 0 bases; junction bases outside the gene matches: 8. The CDR3 has 16 amino acids. TCRdb's copy holds only in-frame clones and misses some; the assay was immunoSEQ multiplex PCR. The sample records some 70,000 clones, approximately 89% being singletons. The rearrangement links TRBV7-8 to TRBJ1-1, with TRBD1 identical over 8 bases. Source material: PBMCs. This TCR came from a human donor in good health. Some clones in this sample may be carry-over from other donors' samples. CDR3 loop: CASSNRRQGMNTEAFF. For the CDR3, the DNA is TGTGCCAGCAGCAACAGACGACAGGGGATGAACACTGAAGCTTTCTTT.